This entry concerns a single T cell receptor (beta chain). Its antigen is not identified. Sequenced with the Oncomine TCR Beta short-read assay was DNA taken from cultured CD4+ T cells. One entry per CDR3 protein results from TCRdb running MiXCR on the PCR reads. The sample lists about 13,000 distinct CDR3 sequences; roughly 30% were seen once. This record comes from a study of vaccination and CD4 T cells after COVID-19. Across the whole study: Four females and six males made up the convalescents, two of whom were Hispanic.

Treatment given: approximately nine-day PBMC culture with coronavirus spike peptide pools or control peptides (ViraFEST assay). Peptide pools at around 9.6 ug/ml stimulated about 1.8 million PBMCs per well with 9 to 10 IU/ml IL-2. Whole-study results and caveats: Spike mono-reactivity was found in 304 of 307 vaccine-specific clones from convalescent patients.

The CDR3 has 15 amino acids. V lost 5 bases and J 1 base, leaving 14 bases between the germline ends. The germline CDR1 and CDR2 sequences are MNHEY and SMNVEV (reference sequence). The receptor's source is a human donor who had recovered from COVID-19. Sequencing was performed on CD4+ T cells from blood, cultured in vitro, taken after SARS-CoV-2 vaccination. This chain links TRBV27 with TRBJ1-2; D remains unclear. The DNA of the CDR3 is TGTGCCAGCAGTGATTATAGCTCGGGTAACTATGGCTACACCTTC. Residues: CASSDYSSGNYGYTF.